The rows below give T cell receptor beta chains drawn from one sample of a study of T cell responses to AZD1222 COVID-19 vaccine. Produced via immunoSEQ multiplex PCR; TCRdb's table is partial and in-frame only. The table lists about 92,000 clones, roughly 93% of them singletons. Here the sequenced sample was peripheral blood, taken on day 0 of AZD1222 vaccination. These TCRs come from an adult in good health. The CDR3 runs from the conserved cysteine through the conserved F or W. The D gene is left open where the match is weak. The listing skips clone size in some rows; elsewhere it reads once, few, many or a size class.

J	V	D	size	CDR3	DNA
TRBJ1-1	TRBV19	NA	NA	CASSIFPRQEAFF	TGTGCCAGTAGTATTTTTCCCAGACAGGAAGCTTTCTTT
TRBJ2-7	TRBV7-9	TRBD1	NA	CASSWDSYEQYF	TGTGCCAGCAGCTGGGACAGCTACGAGCAGTACTTC
TRBJ1-1	TRBV30	NA	NA	CAWSDGSWGTEAFF	TGTGCCTGGAGTGATGGGAGTTGGGGGACTGAAGCTTTCTTT
TRBJ1-4	TRBV5-1	NA	NA	CASSLSFNEKLFF	TGCGCCAGCAGCTTGTCTTTTAATGAAAAACTGTTTTTT
TRBJ2-7	TRBV29-1	NA	NA	CSFRDTPYEQYF	TGCAGCTTCCGGGACACTCCCTACGAGCAGTACTTC
TRBJ1-2	TRBV19	TRBD1	NA	CASSISTRQGGNYGYTF	TGTGCCAGTAGTATAAGTACCCGACAGGGAGGTAACTATGGCTACACCTTC
TRBJ1-2	TRBV28	NA	few	CASSSSPFEAGYTF	TGTGCCAGCAGTTCCTCCCCCTTCGAAGCTGGCTACACCTTC
TRBJ2-7	TRBV10-3	TRBD1	once	CAISVRTGGRDEQYF	TGTGCCATCAGTGTTAGGACAGGGGGGCGAGACGAGCAGTACTTC
TRBJ2-6	TRBV5-1	NA	NA	CASSSLTQSSGANVLTF	TGCGCCAGCAGCTCCCTGACGCAGAGCTCTGGGGCCAACGTCCTGACTTTC
TRBJ2-7	TRBV18	NA	NA	CASSPIREDEQYF	TGTGCCAGCTCACCAATTAGGGAGGACGAGCAGTACTTC
TRBJ1-2	TRBV7-3	NA	NA	CASSPDRGYGYTF	TGTGCCAGCAGCCCGGACCGGGGCTATGGCTACACCTTC
TRBJ2-5	TRBV5-4	NA	NA	CASSSGQKQETQYF	TGTGCCAGCAGCTCAGGACAGAAACAAGAGACCCAGTACTTC
TRBJ2-7	TRBV6-2/TRBV6-3	NA	NA	CASSYPRGNYEQYF	TGTGCCAGCAGTTACCCGAGGGGGAACTACGAGCAGTACTTC